Below, 2 T cell receptor beta chains from the same sample are listed, as sequenced in a study of T cells in Graves' hyperthyroidism and ophthalmopathy. TCR beta CDR3 region amplification was performed from RNA transcripts. During a first-round RT-PCR of the TCR CDR3, the HTBI primer set was used. TCRdb re-called the multiplex PCR reads through MiXCR, storing one row per CDR3 protein. The sample has 150,000 to 200,000 distinct CDR3 sequences, roughly 9.4% seen once. Sequenced material: blood. These receptors all stem from a woman aged 18-29 years with Graves' hyperthyroidism that later progressed to Graves' ophthalmopathy.

In its sample, this clonotype was seen many times. V usage is TRBV6-2 or TRBV6-3 and J usage is TRBJ1-1, with TRBD1 as a possible D gene (5 bases). The CDR3 loop spans 13 amino acids. V was pared by 7 bases and J by 1 base, with 10 bases between. Germline CDR1 reads MNHEY; CDR2 reads SVGEGT. The CDR3 DNA sequence: TGTGCCAGCACTTGGGGCTCGAACACTGAAGCTTTCTTT. Translation: CASTWGSNTEAFF.

Worth noting for this clonotype: Because it lacks the conserved phenylalanine or tryptophan at the end, this CDR3 is likely a read error. The genes are TRBV20-1 and TRBJ2-5; unclear D gene. The germline CDR1 and CDR2 sequences are DFQATT and SNEGSKA (reference sequence). V was pared by 3 bases and J by 0 bases, with 11 bases between. This CDR3 has 14 amino acids. Written as DNA, the CDR3 is TGCAGTGCTAGCCTCAGCAAGTACCAAGAGACCCAGTACCTC. Translated, it gives CSASLSKYQETQYL.